This is a list of T cell receptor beta chains from one sample in a study of cytomegalovirus exposure and HLA in healthy donors. Produced via immunoSEQ multiplex PCR; TCRdb's table is partial and in-frame only. The data hold approximately 180,000 clones, with roughly 13% observed a single time. Sequencing input: PBMCs. These receptors were collected from a man between 45 and 60 years old in good health and CMV-seropositive. The CDR3 runs from the conserved cysteine through the conserved F or W. A D gene is named only where the DNA matches it firmly. Clone sizes are given selectively: once, few, many, or a class where the clone is expanded.

cdr3_nt: TGTGCCAGCAGTGGAGGACAGCAATTTGTTTCACCCCTCCACTTT
cdr3_aa: CASSGGQQFVSPLHF
clone_size: -
j_call: TRBJ1-6
v_call: TRBV6-5
d_call: -

cdr3_nt: TGTGCCAGCAGCTTGGTAATCGGACAGGGATTCACAGATACGCAGTATTTT
cdr3_aa: CASSLVIGQGFTDTQYF
clone_size: few
j_call: TRBJ2-3
v_call: TRBV5-6
d_call: TRBD1

cdr3_nt: TGTGCCAGCAGCCGACAGGGGGCAGAAGCAAACACCATATATTTT
cdr3_aa: CASSRQGAEANTIYF
clone_size: few
j_call: TRBJ1-3
v_call: TRBV7-2
d_call: TRBD1

cdr3_nt: TGCAGCGTTAGAGCCGCCGCCGATTCACCCCTCCACTTT
cdr3_aa: CSVRAAADSPLHF
clone_size: -
j_call: TRBJ1-6
v_call: TRBV29-1
d_call: -

cdr3_nt: TGTGCCAGCAGCCCACTGGCTGAAGCTTTCTTT
cdr3_aa: CASSPLAEAFF
clone_size: few
j_call: TRBJ1-1
v_call: TRBV7-9
d_call: -

cdr3_nt: TGTGCCAGCAGCACCTGGGGGGGTCCTGAAGCTTTCTTT
cdr3_aa: CASSTWGGPEAFF
clone_size: few
j_call: TRBJ1-1
v_call: TRBV11-1
d_call: -

cdr3_nt: TGTGCCAGCAACCCCCAGGGGGAGCCTGAGACCCAGTACTTC
cdr3_aa: CASNPQGEPETQYF
clone_size: -
j_call: TRBJ2-5
v_call: TRBV2
d_call: TRBD1

cdr3_nt: TGTGCCAGCAGCCCCACAGGGGGTTCCACCGGGGAGCTGTTTTTT
cdr3_aa: CASSPTGGSTGELFF
clone_size: -
j_call: TRBJ2-2
v_call: TRBV7-9
d_call: TRBD1

cdr3_nt: TGTGCCTCGGGGAGGGAGGACCGAGCGAACACCGGGGAGCTGTTTTTT
cdr3_aa: CASGREDRANTGELFF
clone_size: few
j_call: TRBJ2-2
v_call: TRBV30
d_call: TRBD2

cdr3_nt: TGTGCCAGCAGCCAACTAGCGGGGGTACAGGATACGCAGTATTTT
cdr3_aa: CASSQLAGVQDTQYF
clone_size: few
j_call: TRBJ2-3
v_call: TRBV5-8
d_call: TRBD2

cdr3_nt: TGTGCCAGCAGTTACTCGAGGGCTGGCTATGGCTACACCTTC
cdr3_aa: CASSYSRAGYGYTF
clone_size: few
j_call: TRBJ1-2
v_call: TRBV6-5
d_call: -

cdr3_nt: TGTGCCAGCAGCATCGGGACAGGGGGGGACACCGGGGAGCTGTTTTTT
cdr3_aa: CASSIGTGGDTGELFF
clone_size: -
j_call: TRBJ2-2
v_call: TRBV5-4
d_call: TRBD1

cdr3_nt: TGTGCCAGCAGCCCCACGCAGTTGAACACTGAAGCTTTCTTT
cdr3_aa: CASSPTQLNTEAFF
clone_size: few
j_call: TRBJ1-1
v_call: TRBV4-2
d_call: -

cdr3_nt: TGTGCCAGCAGCGTCGACAGGAACACTGAAGCTTTCTTT
cdr3_aa: CASSVDRNTEAFF
clone_size: -
j_call: TRBJ1-1
v_call: TRBV7-2
d_call: -

cdr3_nt: TGTGCCATCAGTGAGCCTAGCGGGGGGGCGAACACCGGGGAGCTGTTTTTT
cdr3_aa: CAISEPSGGANTGELFF
clone_size: few
j_call: TRBJ2-2
v_call: TRBV10-3
d_call: TRBD2

cdr3_nt: TGTGCCAGCACCCTGGGTGGAGGACAGCCCCAGCATTTT
cdr3_aa: CASTLGGGQPQHF
clone_size: few
j_call: TRBJ1-5
v_call: TRBV7-9
d_call: -

cdr3_nt: TGTGCCAGCAGCGTTGGGGGACTAGCGGGGGACAATGAGCAGTTCTTC
cdr3_aa: CASSVGGLAGDNEQFF
clone_size: -
j_call: TRBJ2-1
v_call: TRBV9
d_call: TRBD2

cdr3_nt: TGCAGCGCAGGGACAGGCTTGAGGGAGCAGTACTTC
cdr3_aa: CSAGTGLREQYF
clone_size: few
j_call: TRBJ2-7
v_call: TRBV29-1
d_call: TRBD1

cdr3_nt: TGCAGCGTTGGGACTAGCGGGGGATTAGTGCTCGAGCAGTACTTC
cdr3_aa: CSVGTSGGLVLEQYF
clone_size: few
j_call: TRBJ2-7
v_call: TRBV29-1
d_call: TRBD2

cdr3_nt: TGTGCCAGCAGGGTGACTAGCGCCTTCGATACGCAGTATTTT
cdr3_aa: CASRVTSAFDTQYF
clone_size: -
j_call: TRBJ2-3
v_call: TRBV6-5
d_call: TRBD2

cdr3_nt: TGTGCCAGCAGTGCACAGGGTAGGGAAGCTTTCTTT
cdr3_aa: CASSAQGREAFF
clone_size: few
j_call: TRBJ1-1
v_call: TRBV2
d_call: -

cdr3_nt: TGTGCCAGCAGCTTGGCCGGGGGGGCTAACTATGGCTACACCTTC
cdr3_aa: CASSLAGGANYGYTF
clone_size: few
j_call: TRBJ1-2
v_call: TRBV5-6
d_call: -

cdr3_nt: TGTGCCAGCAGCTTGGCGAGGTTGAGCACAGATACGCAGTATTTT
cdr3_aa: CASSLARLSTDTQYF
clone_size: -
j_call: TRBJ2-3
v_call: TRBV5-8
d_call: -

cdr3_nt: TGTGCCAGCAGCTTAGTGGGCAGGGGTAATTCACCCCTCCACTTT
cdr3_aa: CASSLVGRGNSPLHF
clone_size: -
j_call: TRBJ1-6
v_call: TRBV7-9
d_call: -

cdr3_nt: TGTGCCAGCAGTCAAGACAGACCCCTCCACTTT
cdr3_aa: CASSQDRPLHF
clone_size: -
j_call: TRBJ1-6
v_call: TRBV28
d_call: -

cdr3_nt: TGTGCCAGCAGCCACCGGGACAGGGATCATCAGCCCCAGCATTTT
cdr3_aa: CASSHRDRDHQPQHF
clone_size: few
j_call: TRBJ1-5
v_call: TRBV7-8
d_call: TRBD1

cdr3_nt: TGTGCCGCCCCCGGGACAGCCCCCGAAAAACTGTTTTTT
cdr3_aa: CAAPGTAPEKLFF
clone_size: -
j_call: TRBJ1-4
v_call: TRBV30
d_call: TRBD1

cdr3_nt: TGTGCCAGCAGCTTGGACAGGGTTCTTGGCGAGCAGTACTTC
cdr3_aa: CASSLDRVLGEQYF
clone_size: -
j_call: TRBJ2-7
v_call: TRBV11-1
d_call: TRBD1

cdr3_nt: TGTGCCAGTAGTCAGGGACTAGCGGGGGGATTAGGGAATACGCAGTATTTT
cdr3_aa: CASSQGLAGGLGNTQYF
clone_size: few
j_call: TRBJ2-3
v_call: TRBV19
d_call: TRBD2